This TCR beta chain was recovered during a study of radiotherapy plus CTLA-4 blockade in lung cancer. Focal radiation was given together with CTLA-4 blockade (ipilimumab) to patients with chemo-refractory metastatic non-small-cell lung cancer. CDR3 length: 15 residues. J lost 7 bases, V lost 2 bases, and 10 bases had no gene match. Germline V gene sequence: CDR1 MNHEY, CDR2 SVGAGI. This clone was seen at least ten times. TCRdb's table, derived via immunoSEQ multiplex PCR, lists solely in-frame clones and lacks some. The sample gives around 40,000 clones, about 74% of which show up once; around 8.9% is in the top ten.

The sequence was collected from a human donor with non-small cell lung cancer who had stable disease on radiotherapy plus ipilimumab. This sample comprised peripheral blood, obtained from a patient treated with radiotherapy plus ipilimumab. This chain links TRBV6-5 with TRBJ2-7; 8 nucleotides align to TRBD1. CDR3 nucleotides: TGTGCCAGCAGTTACGCCCGCAGGGGGCGTGGGGAGCAGTACTTC. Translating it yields CASSYARRGRGEQYF.